One and the same sample provided the 21 T cell receptor beta chains below, sequenced in a study of response to subunit inactivated influenza vaccine. Each CDR3 protein is one row after TCRdb ran MiXCR on the RT-PCR reads. Among hundreds of thousands of distinct CDR3 sequences listed, 10% to 15% were seen once. This specimen consisted of PBMCs from blood, obtained roughly 46 days after vaccination. All receptors derive from a man between 45 and 60 years old who received an inactivated influenza vaccine.

There are a few counts of this clonotype. The CDR3 nucleotides read TGTGCCAGCAGTTCAACCGGGACAGGGGTCACTGAAGCTTTCTTT. It encodes CASSSTGTGVTEAFF. This chain links TRBV12-3 or TRBV12-4 with TRBJ1-1, with 10 bases that match TRBD1. The CDR3 extends over 15 amino acids. V gave up 4 bases and J gave up 4 bases; unmatched junction bases: 6.

This chain uses TRBV20-1 with TRBJ1-1, with D possibly matching TRBD1 (6 bases). The CDR3 runs 16 residues. Germline CDR1 is DFQATT and CDR2 is SNEGSKA (reference sequence). V was pared by 0 bases and J by 9 bases, with 23 bases between. This CDR3 is CSARDLRGQGFVQAFF. CDR3 DNA sequence: TGCAGTGCTAGAGATCTCCGTGGGCAGGGGTTCGTTCAAGCTTTCTTT.

This clonotype was seen only a few times. The chain joins TRBV6-2 or TRBV6-3 to TRBJ2-2; TRBD1 is a possible D gene (5 bases). The germline V and J ends were trimmed by 0 bases and 4 bases, with 9 bases remaining between them. This CDR3 is 15 amino acids long. Germline V gene sequence: CDR1 MNHEY, CDR2 SVGEGT. CDR3 amino acids: CASSYSGLSTGELFF. CDR3 DNA sequence: TGTGCCAGCAGTTACTCGGGGCTGTCCACCGGGGAGCTGTTTTTT.

The chain carries TRBV4-1 and TRBJ2-7, with 8 bases matching TRBD1. Looked up from germline, CDR1 is MGHRA and CDR2 is YSYEKL. After removal of 5 bases from V and 3 bases from J, the junction contained 9 bases not matched to a gene. CDR3 length equals 15 residues. The CDR3 bases are TGCGCCAGCAGCTGGAATGCAGGGGGCTACTACGAGCAGTACTTC. Its translation: CASSWNAGGYYEQYF.

The V call is TRBV5-1, the J call TRBJ2-5; 10 bases are a match to TRBD2. Trimming at V came to 0 bases and at J to 6 bases, leaving 11 bases not matched to a gene. The CDR3 runs to 17 residues. Germline CDR1 SGHRS, CDR2 YFSETQ. The CDR3 sequence is CASSLASLAGAGQTQYF. The CDR3 DNA follows: TGCGCCAGCAGCTTGGCCAGTCTAGCGGGAGCTGGGCAGACCCAGTACTTC.

This clonotype appeared a few times. The chain recombines TRBV25-1 with TRBJ2-4; 7 nucleotides agree with TRBD1. CDR1 is MGHDK, CDR2 SYGVNS, per germline. The CDR3 totals 15 residues. Trimming removed 6 bases from V and 9 bases from J; junction bases left unmatched: 14. CDR3 loop: CASSEPGTVRGIQYF. DNA of the CDR3: TGTGCCAGCAGCGAGCCCGGGACAGTTAGGGGCATTCAGTACTTC.

In its sample, this clonotype was seen a few times. The chain recombines TRBV15 with TRBJ2-2; maybe TRBD2 (7 bases). From germline, CDR1 is LNHNV and CDR2 YYDKDF (reference sequence). The V end was cut by 7 bases, the J end by 4 bases, with 10 bases between. CDR3 length equals 13 residues. The CDR3 DNA is TGTGCCACCACCGCGGGGGCCACCGGGGAGCTGTTTTTT. Its protein is CATTAGATGELFF.

A few counts support this clonotype. This chain joins TRBV28 and TRBJ2-7; either TRBD1 or TRBD2 may fit D (5 bases each). This CDR3 contains 13 residues. Germline CDR1 reads MDHEN; CDR2 reads SYDVKM. V was pared by 7 bases and J by 3 bases, with 13 bases between. CDR3 coding DNA: TGTGCCAGCACCCCGGGACGGGTCTACGAGCAGTACTTC. It encodes CASTPGRVYEQYF.

The V and J genes are TRBV7-2 and TRBJ2-7, with TRBD2 matching over 11 bases. V trimming: 6 bases; J trimming: 2 bases; junction bases outside the gene matches: 3. The CDR3 spans 14 residues. Germline V gene lookup returns CDR1 SGHTA and CDR2 FQGNSA. The CDR3 DNA reads TGTGCCAGCAGAATAGCGGGAGGGCCCTACGAGCAGTACTTC. The encoded protein is CASRIAGGPYEQYF.

V is TRBV7-2 and J is TRBJ1-1; D not certain. The CDR3 spans 13 residues. Germline CDR1 and CDR2: SGHTA and FQGNSA. The V gene lost 4 bases and the J gene lost 10 bases, with 16 bases spanning the gap. The CDR3 region is CASSSGMTVGAFF. The CDR3 region has the DNA TGTGCCAGCAGCTCCGGGATGACTGTGGGAGCTTTCTTT.

This clonotype was picked up a small number of times. This rearrangement joins TRBV27 to TRBJ2-6; tentative D call: TRBD2 (6 bases). This CDR3 comprises 20 residues. Between the trimmed V and J ends, which lost 1 base and 2 bases, there was a span of 21 bases. Germline CDR1 MNHEY, CDR2 SMNVEV (reference sequence). CDR3 coding DNA: TGTGCCAGCAGTTTATTCAGCGGCAGTCTGGCGGGACCTGGGGCCAACGTCCTGACTTTC. It is translated as CASSLFSGSLAGPGANVLTF.

Ten or more counts support this clonotype. The chain uses TRBV5-1 and TRBJ2-5; D uncertain. The CDR3 covers 14 residues. From germline, CDR1 is SGHRS and CDR2 YFSETQ. The ends were cut back, 1 base at V and 0 bases at J, with 7 bases in the middle. CDR3 coding DNA: TGCGCCAGCAGCTTGAATCAGTACCAAGAGACCCAGTACTTC. Its translation is CASSLNQYQETQYF.

This clonotype was seen at least ten times. The V gene is TRBV6-1, the J gene TRBJ2-1, with TRBD2 matching 10 bases. The CDR3 extends over 14 amino acids. Germline trimming cut 2 bases from V and 9 bases from J; bases unmatched to any gene: 4. Germline-derived CDR1 and CDR2 are MNHNS and SASEGT. The CDR3 coding sequence is TGTGCCAGCAGTGAACTAGCGGGAGTTCCTGAGCAGTTCTTC. It codes for CASSELAGVPEQFF.

This chain uses TRBV7-2 with TRBJ2-5; weak D call: TRBD1 (6 bases). This CDR3 contains 13 residues. Looked up from germline, CDR1 is SGHTA and CDR2 is FQGNSA. V lost 5 bases to trimming and J lost 5 bases, with 12 bases between them. The CDR3 region is CASSPFTGETQYF. In nucleotides, the CDR3 is TGTGCCAGCAGCCCATTTACAGGGGAGACCCAGTACTTC.

The chain joins TRBV6-1 to TRBJ2-1, with D perhaps matching TRBD1 (6 bases). The V and J ends lost 4 bases and 4 bases respectively, with 14 bases between them. The CDR3 totals 15 residues. Germline V lookup: CDR1 MNHNS, CDR2 SASEGT. As DNA, the CDR3 is TGTGCCAGCAGTGTCCTAAGGCAGGGGTACAATGAGCAGTTCTTC. It is translated as CASSVLRQGYNEQFF.

The rearrangement links TRBV5-6 to TRBJ2-3; 11 bases are a match to TRBD2. CDR1 is SGHDT and CDR2 is YYEEEE in the germline V gene. The CDR3 contains 17 residues. With V trimmed by 8 bases and J by 7 bases, 18 bases remained unmatched. CDR3 amino acids: CARSPPLAGGSMYTQYF. The CDR3 DNA sequence: TGTGCCAGGAGCCCCCCGCTAGCGGGGGGTTCCATGTATACGCAGTATTTT. The full variable domain, with the rest looked up from reference TRBV5-6 and TRBJ2-3, is DAGVTQSPTHLIKTRGQQVTLRCSPKSGHDTVSWYQQALGQGPQFIFQYYEEEERQRGNFPDRFSGHQFPNYSSELNVNALLLGDSALYLCARSPPLAGGSMYTQYFGPGTRLTVL.

This clonotype has just a few counts. This chain connects TRBV7-2 to TRBJ1-4; D remains ambiguous. Trimming removed 5 bases from V and 8 bases from J, with 21 bases in between. The CDR3 spans 16 residues. Germline V gene sequence: CDR1 SGHTA, CDR2 FQGNSA. The CDR3 protein is CASSPSAEGSWEKLFF. Here the CDR3 DNA reads TGTGCCAGCAGCCCCAGCGCCGAGGGTTCGTGGGAAAAACTGTTTTTT.

The table lists this clonotype with a few counts. The chain couples TRBV5-1 to TRBJ2-1, with 7 bases fitting TRBD1. CDR3 length equals 16 residues. Germline V gene data show CDR1 as SGHRS and CDR2 as YFSETQ. The J segment lost 0 bases and the V segment lost 3 bases, leaving 6 bases of the junction unmatched. The CDR3: CASSSRDSHSYNEQFF. CDR3 DNA: TGCGCCAGCAGCTCAAGGGACAGCCACTCCTACAATGAGCAGTTCTTC.

The rearrangement links TRBV7-2 to TRBJ2-7, with D possibly matching TRBD1 (6 bases). The CDR3 runs 15 residues. Germline V lookup: CDR1 SGHTA, CDR2 FQGNSA. V was pared by 4 bases and J by 5 bases, with 18 bases between. The CDR3 region is CASSSLQNRVDEQYF. In DNA form, the CDR3 reads TGTGCCAGCAGCTCTCTCCAAAACAGGGTGGACGAGCAGTACTTC. Full variable domain (rest looked up from reference TRBV7-2 and TRBJ2-7): GAGVSQSPSNKVTEKGKDVELRCDPISGHTALYWYRQSLGQGLEFLIYFQGNSAPDKSGLPSDRFSAERTGGSVSTLTIQRTQQEDSAVYLCASSSLQNRVDEQYFGPGTRLTVT.

This clonotype was counted at least ten times. The rearrangement uses TRBV12-3 or TRBV12-4 and TRBJ2-1, with TRBD2 as a possible D gene (7 bases). The CDR3 sequence is 14 residues long. V was trimmed by 8 bases and J by 3 bases, leaving 14 bases between them. This chain's CDR3 is CASHRGGGYNEQFF. Written as DNA, the CDR3 is TGTGCCAGCCACAGAGGGGGGGGCTACAATGAGCAGTTCTTC.

This chain uses TRBV20-1 with TRBJ1-1; 7 nucleotides line up with TRBD1. J gave up 4 bases and V 6 bases, and 14 bases lay outside the gene matches. This CDR3 comprises 15 residues. Germline-derived CDR1 and CDR2 are DFQATT and SNEGSKA (reference sequence). The CDR3 is CSARTNSQGGTEAFF. The CDR3 nucleotides read TGCAGTGCCAGGACAAACTCGCAGGGGGGCACTGAAGCTTTCTTT.